This T cell receptor beta chain is drawn from a study of T cell responses to AZD1222 COVID-19 vaccine. Study summary: Timing groups of about 4 and about 12 weeks for second doses were pooled. Points from the study as a whole: Among spike-specific TCRs, nearly half reportedly target unmutated variant regions.

This CDR3 is 15 amino acids long. V gave up 4 bases and J gave up 0 bases, with 11 bases separating them. CDR1 and CDR2 (germline): SGHRS, YFSETQ. In the case of this clone: The antigen remains undetermined.

Sequencing was performed with immunoSEQ multiplex PCR; in TCRdb, only in-frame clones are kept and a portion is missing. Among about 170,000 clones, approximately 90% were seen once, and the ten largest hold 2.5% to 3.5%. The chain couples TRBV5-1 to TRBJ2-1, with D possibly TRBD1 on 5 matching bases. The TCR sequence derives from an adult in good health. Sequencing used peripheral blood, obtained on day 0 of AZD1222 vaccination. The CDR3 sequence: CASSEDTNSYNEQFF. In nucleotides, the CDR3 is TGCGCCAGCAGCGAGGACACAAACTCCTACAATGAGCAGTTCTTC.